A single sample is the source of the 16 T cell receptor beta chains below, sequenced in a study of T-cell reconstitution after alpha-beta-depleted transplantation in children. During its preparation, the TCRbeta library received unique molecular identifiers. Each CDR3 protein gets one entry after TCRdb re-called the PCR reads with MiXCR. The sample has approximately 300,000 distinct CDR3 sequences, about a tenth seen once. Sequences were derived from PBMCs, sampled before TCRalphabeta/CD19-depleted stem cell transplant. The source of these receptors is a boy under three years old with acute myeloid leukemia, due to receive a stem cell transplant.

The sample holds many counts of this clonotype. In DNA, the CDR3 is TGTGCCAGCAGAACCCTGAAAACAGGGCTTAACTATGGCTACACCTTC. Protein product: CASRTLKTGLNYGYTF. V and J are TRBV5-5 and TRBJ1-2; a weak D match, TRBD1 (6 bases). Between the trimmed V and J ends, which lost 5 bases and 1 base, there was a span of 18 bases. CDR1 SGHKS and CDR2 YYEKEE come from the germline V gene (reference sequence). The CDR3 totals 16 residues. Complete variable domain (other parts from reference TRBV5-5 and TRBJ1-2): DAGVTQSPTHLIKTRGQQVTLRCSPISGHKSVSWYQQVLGQGPQFIFQYYEKEERGRGNFPDRFSARQFPNYSSELNVNALLLGDSALYLCASRTLKTGLNYGYTFGSGTRLTVV.

The chain couples TRBV12-3 or TRBV12-4 to TRBJ2-1; D is possibly TRBD1 or TRBD2 (5 bases each). V lost 7 bases, J lost 3 bases, and 10 bases lay in between. CDR3 size: 13 residues. For the CDR3, the DNA is TGTGCCAGCACCGGGACCCGCTACAATGAGCAGTTCTTC. This sequence encodes CASTGTRYNEQFF.

This clonotype was observed a few times. V is TRBV29-1 and J is TRBJ2-7; possible D gene TRBD1, 6 bases. The V end was cut by 7 bases, the J end by 5 bases, with 15 bases between. Looked up from germline, CDR1 is SQVTM and CDR2 is ANQGSEA. CDR3 length: 12 amino acids. CDR3 amino acids: CSAGGRGHEQYF. CDR3 DNA sequence: TGCAGCGCTGGGGGCAGGGGTCACGAGCAGTACTTC.

This clonotype was seen repeatedly, ten times or more. The chain joins TRBV7-3 to TRBJ2-6; D is unclear. Trimming cost V 5 bases and J 0 bases, with 14 bases left between them. The V gene's germline CDR1 is SGHTA and CDR2 FQGTGA. The CDR3 is 17 amino acids. For the CDR3, the DNA is TGTGCCAGCAGCCCCTATACAGCCCCCTCTGGGGCCAACGTCCTGACTTTC. Translation gives CASSPYTAPSGANVLTF.

The sample holds many counts of this clonotype. J is TRBJ1-1 and V is TRBV15, with D perhaps TRBD1 (6 bases). CDR1 is LNHNV and CDR2 is YYDKDF in the germline V gene (reference sequence). The CDR3 is made up of 14 amino acids. Trimming removed 5 bases from V and 3 bases from J, with 13 bases in between. The CDR3 sequence: CATSGRGQYTEAFF. DNA for the CDR3: TGTGCCACCAGCGGCCGCGGACAGTACACTGAAGCTTTCTTT.

This clonotype was seen many times. The CDR3 DNA sequence: TGTGCCAGTAGTCCGACGACAGCCACCTACGAGCAGTACTTC. Translated: CASSPTTATYEQYF. The rearrangement uses TRBV19 and TRBJ2-7; D is possibly TRBD1 (5 bases). From germline, CDR1 is LNHDA and CDR2 SQIVND (reference sequence). Trimming took off 5 bases at V and 2 bases at J, with 13 bases between the two ends. The CDR3 runs 14 residues.

This clonotype came up many times. The DNA of the CDR3 is TGTGCCAGCAGCTTCGACCTTTGGGGGAGAATCTACGAGCAGTACTTC. Its translation is CASSFDLWGRIYEQYF. The gene calls are TRBV7-9 and TRBJ2-7; D is perhaps TRBD1 or TRBD2 (5 bases each). Germline values: CDR1 SEHNR, CDR2 FQNEAQ (reference sequence). Trimming stripped 3 bases from V and 3 bases from J, with 18 bases between. The CDR3 has 16 residues.

This clonotype was detected a few times. The V gene is TRBV27, the J gene TRBJ2-7; D is unclear. CDR1 is MNHEY, CDR2 SMNVEV, per germline (reference sequence). Deletions cut 4 bases from V and 2 bases from J, with 15 bases between. The CDR3 runs 15 residues. CDR3 residues: CASSSLTTAAYEQYF. The CDR3 DNA is TGTGCCAGCAGTTCTCTTACGACCGCCGCCTACGAGCAGTACTTC.

This clonotype was observed many times. The rearrangement uses TRBV6-1 and TRBJ2-6, with 7 bases aligning to TRBD1. Trimming took 7 bases from V and 0 from J; bases not matched to a gene: 9. The CDR3 is 17 amino acids. Germline values: CDR1 MNHNS, CDR2 SASEGT. The CDR3 DNA is TGTGCCAGCATCAGACCCCGGGACAGCTCTGGGGCCAACGTCCTGACTTTC. This encodes CASIRPRDSSGANVLTF.

This clonotype was seen many times. The chain couples TRBV29-1 to TRBJ2-2; no clear D gene. The CDR3 sequence is 11 residues long. Looked up from germline, CDR1 is SQVTM and CDR2 is ANQGSEA. V was pared by 2 bases and J by 2 bases, with 0 bases between. CDR3 coding DNA: TGCAGCGTTGAAAACACCGGGGAGCTGTTTTTT. It specifies CSVENTGELFF.

This clonotype was seen a few times. This chain uses TRBV9 with TRBJ2-3; D not resolved. V dropped 0 bases and J dropped 0 bases, with 8 bases sitting between them. Germline V gene sequence: CDR1 SGDLS, CDR2 YYNGEE. The CDR3 covers 15 residues. The CDR3: CASSVEPGSTDTQYF. The CDR3 coding sequence is TGTGCCAGCAGCGTAGAACCTGGTAGCACAGATACGCAGTATTTT.

In this sample, this clonotype turned up many times. The chain couples TRBV29-1 to TRBJ1-1; maybe TRBD1 (5 bases). This CDR3 has 14 amino acids. Germline CDR1 SQVTM, CDR2 ANQGSEA. V lost 4 bases and J 5 bases, leaving 17 bases between the germline ends. As DNA, the CDR3 is TGCAGCGTTGTTGGCACCGGGGGTCGTACTGAAGCTTTCTTT. Protein product: CSVVGTGGRTEAFF. The full variable domain, its missing parts supplied by reference TRBV29-1 and TRBJ1-1, is SAVISQKPSRDICQRGTSLTIQCQVDSQVTMMFWYRQQPGQSLTLIATANQGSEATYESGFVIDKFPISRPNLTFSTLTVSNMSPEDSSIYLCSVVGTGGRTEAFFGQGTRLTVV.

The chain combines TRBV2 with TRBJ2-1; D unclear. The CDR3 has 10 amino acids. In germline, CDR1 is SNHLY, CDR2 FYNNEI. V lost 7 bases and J 10 bases, leaving 8 bases between the germline ends. The CDR3 nucleotides are TGTGCCAGCATGAGGTTAGAGCAGTTCTTC. This gives the protein CASMRLEQFF.

This clonotype was counted ten times or more. The V and J genes are TRBV9 and TRBJ2-1; 7 nucleotides line up with TRBD2. CDR3 length: 15 amino acids. CDR1 SGDLS and CDR2 YYNGEE come from the germline V gene. J lost 8 bases, V lost 4 bases, and 12 bases had no gene match. The CDR3 nucleotides are TGTGCCAGCAGCTCCCGGACTAGTTGGAGGGATGAGCAGTTCTTC. As protein: CASSSRTSWRDEQFF.

Many counts were recorded for this clonotype. The chain uses TRBV7-8 and TRBJ2-3, with a possible D match to TRBD1 (6 bases). CDR3 length equals 14 residues. Trimming removed 4 bases at V and 4 bases at J, with 12 bases between. CDR1 is SGHVS and CDR2 is FQNEAQ in the germline V gene. The CDR3 nucleotides read TGTGCCAGCAGCTCACAGGGCGGCTCAGATACGCAGTATTTT. Residues: CASSSQGGSDTQYF.

This clonotype has a single count. This rearrangement joins TRBV5-5 to TRBJ1-2; possibly TRBD1 for D (5 bases). Germline lookup yields CDR1 SGHKS and CDR2 YYEKEE (reference sequence). CDR3 length: 14 residues. V shed 4 bases and J shed 8 bases, with 18 bases lying between them. The DNA of the CDR3 is TGTGCCAGCAGCCTCGGGGCCAGCGGAGGGGGCTACACCTTC. Amino acid sequence: CASSLGASGGGYTF. The full variable domain, with the rest looked up from reference TRBV5-5 and TRBJ1-2, is DAGVTQSPTHLIKTRGQQVTLRCSPISGHKSVSWYQQVLGQGPQFIFQYYEKEERGRGNFPDRFSARQFPNYSSELNVNALLLGDSALYLCASSLGASGGGYTFGSGTRLTVV.